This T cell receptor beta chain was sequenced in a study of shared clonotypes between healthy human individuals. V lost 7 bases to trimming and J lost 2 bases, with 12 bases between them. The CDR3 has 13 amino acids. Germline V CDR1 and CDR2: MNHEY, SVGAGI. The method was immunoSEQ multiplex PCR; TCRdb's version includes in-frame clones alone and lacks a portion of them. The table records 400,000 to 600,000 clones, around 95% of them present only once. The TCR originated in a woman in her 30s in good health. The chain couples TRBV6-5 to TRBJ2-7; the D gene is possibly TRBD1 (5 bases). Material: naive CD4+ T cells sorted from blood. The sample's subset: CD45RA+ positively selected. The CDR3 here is CASMRQGAYEQYF. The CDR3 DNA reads TGTGCCAGCATGAGGCAGGGCGCCTACGAGCAGTACTTC.